Shown below are 30 T cell receptor beta chains from a single sample sequenced in a study of T cell repertoires in cytomegalovirus infection. In TCRdb, the reads were re-called with MiXCR into one record per CDR3 protein. The sample gives about 260,000 distinct CDR3 sequences, roughly 9% of which show up once; about 14% is in the top ten. Sequencing used PBMCs. These receptors originate from a human donor in good health (CMV status not recorded). Some clones in this sample may be carry-over from other donors' samples.

This clonotype was counted at least ten times. The chain uses TRBV6-1 and TRBJ2-5; TRBD2 agrees at 7 bases. J gave up 5 bases and V 7 bases, and 7 bases lay outside the gene matches. The germline V gene encodes CDR1 MNHNS and CDR2 SASEGT. This CDR3 has 13 amino acids. The CDR3 sequence is CASTLTGRETQYF. CDR3 coding DNA: TGTGCCAGCACCCTGACCGGGAGGGAGACCCAGTACTTC.

This clonotype was seen many times. The gene calls are TRBV7-2 and TRBJ2-7; perhaps TRBD2 as D (6 bases). The V end was cut by 1 base, the J end by 6 bases, with 13 bases between. The CDR3 consists of 14 residues. CDR1 is SGHTA, CDR2 FQGNSA, per germline. The CDR3 spells CASSLGSKAGEQYF. CDR3 coding DNA: TGTGCCAGCAGCTTAGGGTCCAAAGCGGGCGAGCAGTACTTC.

This clonotype was seen repeatedly, ten times or more. The rearrangement joins TRBV7-2 to TRBJ1-1; TRBD1 agrees at 11 bases. The CDR3 length is 16 residues. Germline V gene data show CDR1 as SGHTA and CDR2 as FQGNSA. The V and J ends lost 2 bases and 4 bases, in that order; junction bases with no gene match: 6. CDR3 protein: CASSLSGGQGGTEAFF. The CDR3 DNA sequence: TGTGCCAGCAGCTTAAGCGGGGGACAGGGGGGCACTGAAGCTTTCTTT.

V gene TRBV29-1 combines with J gene TRBJ1-3, with 8 bases identical to TRBD1. Germline CDR1 reads SQVTM; CDR2 reads ANQGSEA. V was clipped by 4 bases and J by 8 bases; unmatched bases: 7. The CDR3 has 13 residues. CDR3 protein: CSVGLDRVDTIYF. The CDR3 DNA reads TGCAGCGTTGGCTTGGACAGGGTGGACACCATATATTTT. Variable domain in full (rest from reference TRBV29-1 and TRBJ1-3): SAVISQKPSRDICQRGTSLTIQCQVDSQVTMMFWYRQQPGQSLTLIATANQGSEATYESGFVIDKFPISRPNLTFSTLTVSNMSPEDSSIYLCSVGLDRVDTIYFGEGSWLTVV.

This clonotype was seen many times. The rearrangement links TRBV7-2 to TRBJ1-1; D is ambiguous. The V end was cut by 1 base, the J end by 6 bases, with 6 bases between. The CDR3 has 12 amino acids. Per the germline V gene, CDR1 is SGHTA and CDR2 is FQGNSA. CDR3 coding DNA: TGTGCCAGCAGCTTAGTGAGGCCTGAAGCTTTCTTT. The encoded protein is CASSLVRPEAFF.

This clonotype was seen at least ten times. The genes are TRBV7-2 and TRBJ2-7, with 10 bases aligning to TRBD1. Germline V gives CDR1 SGHTA, CDR2 FQGNSA. With V trimmed by 2 bases and J by 6 bases, 4 bases remained unmatched. This CDR3 has 14 residues. CDR3 protein: CASSLPGQGREQYF. CDR3 DNA sequence: TGTGCCAGCAGCTTACCGGGACAGGGGCGCGAGCAGTACTTC.

V usage is TRBV5-1 and J usage is TRBJ1-6; 7 bases match TRBD1. The CDR3 has 18 residues. Germline V gene sequence: CDR1 SGHRS, CDR2 YFSETQ. V was clipped by 1 base and J by 0 bases; unmatched bases: 7. The CDR3 loop reads CASSLRDRESSYNSPLHF. Here the CDR3 DNA reads TGCGCCAGCAGCTTGCGGGACAGAGAAAGCTCCTATAATTCACCCCTCCACTTT.

This clonotype was seen many times. The chain has TRBV7-2 and TRBJ1-3; D remains unclear. The CDR3 consists of 15 residues. V lost 3 bases to trimming and J lost 0 bases, with 9 bases between them. Germline assignment: CDR1 SGHTA and CDR2 FQGNSA. This CDR3 reads CASSFGSGSGNTIYF. The CDR3, as DNA: TGTGCCAGCAGCTTTGGGTCGGGCTCTGGAAACACCATATATTTT.

The count of this clonotype is one. The chain employs TRBV19 and TRBJ1-1; 7 nucleotides match TRBD1. The CDR3 is 15 amino acids. Germline V CDR1 and CDR2: LNHDA, SQIVND (reference sequence). The trim removed 4 bases at V and 8 bases at J, leaving 13 bases unmatched. The CDR3 protein is CASSTSPGGRTEAFF. The CDR3 nucleotides are TGTGCCAGTAGTACGTCGCCAGGGGGTAGGACCGAAGCTTTCTTT.

This rearrangement joins TRBV20-1 to TRBJ2-2; no clear D. This CDR3 has 13 residues. Germline V lookup: CDR1 DFQATT, CDR2 SNEGSKA (reference sequence). The V gene lost 2 bases and the J gene lost 5 bases, with 9 bases spanning the gap. DNA for the CDR3: TGCAGTGCTAGACCTCAGGAAACCGGGGAGCTGTTTTTT. It yields the protein CSARPQETGELFF.

This clonotype was detected many times. V is TRBV7-2 and J is TRBJ1-1, with 8 bases aligning to TRBD1. This CDR3 contains 14 residues. J gave up 8 bases and V 1 base, and 6 bases lay outside the gene matches. Germline V gene lookup returns CDR1 SGHTA and CDR2 FQGNSA. The CDR3 spells CASSLGGQGTEAFF. In DNA form, the CDR3 reads TGTGCCAGCAGCTTAGGCGGACAGGGTACAGAAGCTTTCTTT.

This clonotype came up a few times. This CDR3 is CSVEDRSYEQYF. Written as DNA, the CDR3 is TGCAGCGTTGAAGATCGTTCCTACGAGCAGTACTTC. The V gene is TRBV29-1, the J gene TRBJ2-7; the D is unclear. Germline V gene sequence: CDR1 SQVTM, CDR2 ANQGSEA. CDR3 length: 12 amino acids. Trimming removed 0 bases at V and 1 base at J, with 4 bases between.

J is TRBJ1-1 and V is TRBV5-1; D is perhaps TRBD1 (6 bases). This CDR3 region has 15 residues. The germline V and J ends were trimmed by 0 bases and 5 bases, with 14 bases remaining between them. CDR1 and CDR2 from the germline V gene are SGHRS and YFSETQ. CDR3 in amino acids: CASSLAGGAATEAFF. In DNA, the CDR3 is TGCGCCAGCAGCTTGGCCGGGGGGGCTGCTACTGAAGCTTTCTTT. Together with reference TRBV5-1 and TRBJ1-1, the CDR3 gives the full variable domain: KAGVTQTPRYLIKTRGQQVTLSCSPISGHRSVSWYQQTPGQGLQFLFEYFSETQRNKGNFPGRFSGRQFSNSRSEMNVSTLELGDSALYLCASSLAGGAATEAFFGQGTRLTVV.

The chain has TRBV6-2 or TRBV6-3 and TRBJ2-7; unclear D gene. Trimming took 5 bases from V and 2 from J, leaving 7 bases between them. Looked up from germline, CDR1 is MNHEY and CDR2 is SVGEGT. This CDR3 comprises 12 residues. CDR3 sequence reads: CASSRRPYEQYF. CDR3 in DNA: TGTGCCAGCAGTCGAAGGCCCTACGAGCAGTACTTC.

The chain recombines TRBV4-3 with TRBJ1-2; D is ambiguous. This CDR3 contains 14 residues. V lost 0 bases, J lost 8 bases, and 13 bases lay in between. CDR1 and CDR2 (germline): LGHNA, YSLEER. As DNA, the CDR3 is TGCGCCAGCAGCCAAGATTTCGGGTTACAGGGCTACACCTTC. Its protein is CASSQDFGLQGYTF.

This clonotype was picked up many times. The V and J genes are TRBV7-8 and TRBJ1-6; no reliable D call. There are 15 residues in the CDR3. Looked up from germline, CDR1 is SGHVS and CDR2 is FQNEAQ. V lost 1 base and J lost 10, with 14 bases in between. CDR3 in DNA: TGTGCCAGCAGCTTAGTTTCCGGGGTAGGATCACCCCTCCACTTT. It yields the protein CASSLVSGVGSPLHF.

This clonotype occurred a few times. V and J are TRBV18 and TRBJ2-3; D remains unclear. The germline gives CDR1 KGHSH, CDR2 LQKENI. Deletions cut 3 bases from V and 0 bases from J, with 10 bases between. The CDR3 has 15 amino acids. The CDR3 protein is CASSPVLVSTDTQYF. Written as DNA, the CDR3 is TGTGCCAGCTCACCGGTGCTAGTTAGCACAGATACGCAGTATTTT.

This clonotype was recorded many times. The gene calls are TRBV19 and TRBJ2-7; D perhaps matches TRBD1 (6 bases). This CDR3 has 19 residues. Germline V lookup: CDR1 LNHDA, CDR2 SQIVND (reference sequence). V was cut by 1 base and J by 1 base, with 23 bases left in between. CDR3 DNA sequence: TGTGCCAGTAGTATAGGGGGGTGGGGGCTTCCGAAGACGTCCTACGAGCAGTACTTC. As protein: CASSIGGWGLPKTSYEQYF.

This clonotype was seen at least ten times. This chain uses TRBV7-2 with TRBJ1-5, with TRBD1 matching over 7 bases. The CDR3 loop spans 15 amino acids. The germline gives CDR1 SGHTA, CDR2 FQGNSA. V was pared by 1 base and J by 7 bases, with 7 bases of the junction left unmatched. This CDR3 is CASSLEGARGQPQHF. For the CDR3, the DNA is TGTGCCAGCAGCTTAGAGGGGGCGAGGGGCCAGCCCCAGCATTTT.

In this sample, this clonotype turned up many times. The chain has TRBV12-3 or TRBV12-4 and TRBJ2-5; D possibly matches TRBD1 or TRBD2 (5 bases each). Trimming pared 6 bases from V and 5 bases from J, leaving 19 bases between. The CDR3 loop spans 15 amino acids. CDR3 DNA sequence: TGTGCCAGCAGCCCAACCCGACAGCGCGGGGAGACCCAGTACTTC. Residues: CASSPTRQRGETQYF.

This clonotype was recorded many times. This chain joins TRBV19 and TRBJ1-5, with D possibly TRBD1 on 5 matching bases. Germline V gene sequence: CDR1 LNHDA, CDR2 SQIVND (reference sequence). The CDR3 runs to 13 residues. Trimming removed 5 bases from V and 6 bases from J, with 11 bases in between. CDR3 sequence: CASSDQGSQPQHF. The CDR3 DNA is TGTGCCAGTAGTGACCAGGGAAGTCAGCCCCAGCATTTT.

The chain couples TRBV29-1 to TRBJ2-2; weak D call: TRBD2 (5 bases). Germline V gene lookup returns CDR1 SQVTM and CDR2 ANQGSEA. The CDR3 is 13 amino acids. V was shortened by 5 bases and J by 5 bases, with 12 bases between the two germline ends. CDR3 loop: CSVRRAGTGELFF. The CDR3 DNA sequence: TGCAGCGTTCGACGGGCGGGTACCGGGGAGCTGTTTTTT.

This clonotype was observed at least ten times. V gene TRBV19 combines with J gene TRBJ2-7; D not certain. The V gene lost 4 bases and the J gene lost 5 bases, with 12 bases spanning the gap. Germline V lookup: CDR1 LNHDA, CDR2 SQIVND (reference sequence). The CDR3 is 13 residues long. The CDR3 region is CASSTRPMDEQYF. DNA of the CDR3: TGTGCCAGTAGTACGCGACCCATGGACGAGCAGTACTTC.

This clonotype was seen only a few times. The chain recombines TRBV7-2 with TRBJ2-3; 8 nucleotides line up with TRBD2. The ends lost 5 bases at V and 5 bases at J; junction bases unmatched: 12. The CDR3 length is 16 residues. Germline V gene sequence: CDR1 SGHTA, CDR2 FQGNSA. The CDR3 DNA is TGTGCCAGCAGCCCCCGGGCGGGAGGAGCGCGAGATACGCAGTATTTT. This translates into CASSPRAGGARDTQYF. The full variable domain, rest sourced from reference TRBV7-2 and TRBJ2-3, is GAGVSQSPSNKVTEKGKDVELRCDPISGHTALYWYRQSLGQGLEFLIYFQGNSAPDKSGLPSDRFSAERTGGSVSTLTIQRTQQEDSAVYLCASSPRAGGARDTQYFGPGTRLTVL.

This clonotype was picked up many times. The rearrangement joins TRBV28 to TRBJ1-3; D not certain. The CDR3 loop spans 13 amino acids. Trimming took off 3 bases at V and 4 bases at J, with 7 bases between the two ends. Germline V gene lookup returns CDR1 MDHEN and CDR2 SYDVKM. CDR3 nucleotide sequence: TGTGCCAGCAGTTTCCCCCCCGGAAACACCATATATTTT. Protein sequence: CASSFPPGNTIYF.

At least ten counts were recorded for this clonotype. The V gene is TRBV7-8, the J gene TRBJ1-4; the D is unclear. The CDR3 length is 16 residues. In germline, CDR1 is SGHVS, CDR2 FQNEAQ. Trimming took 4 bases from V and 0 from J, leaving 12 bases between them. CDR3 protein: CASSSGELPTNEKLFF. The DNA for the CDR3 is TGTGCCAGCAGCTCGGGAGAATTGCCAACTAATGAAAAACTGTTTTTT. Full variable domain (remainder filled in from reference TRBV7-8 and TRBJ1-4): GAGVSQSPRYKVAKRGQDVALRCDPISGHVSLFWYQQALGQGPEFLTYFQNEAQLDKSGLPSDRFFAERPEGSVSTLKIQRTQQEDSAVYLCASSSGELPTNEKLFFGSGTQLSVL.

This clonotype was counted many times. The chain recombines TRBV7-2 with TRBJ2-1, with TRBD2 identical over 7 bases. CDR3 length: 15 residues. Germline-derived CDR1 and CDR2 are SGHTA and FQGNSA. V shed 7 bases and J 0 bases; nucleotides not matched to a gene: 6. The CDR3 bases are TGTGCCAGCACCGAGAGCGGGGTCTCCTACAATGAGCAGTTCTTC. Protein sequence: CASTESGVSYNEQFF.

This clonotype was picked up many times. The V gene is TRBV5-1, the J gene TRBJ1-1, with 10 nucleotides matching TRBD1. The V gene's germline CDR1 is SGHRS and CDR2 YFSETQ. This CDR3 has 15 amino acids. Trimming removed 4 bases from V and 1 base from J; junction bases left unmatched: 4. The CDR3 bases are TGCGCCAGCAGCACCGGACAGGGGGGGAACACTGAAGCTTTCTTT. The encoded protein is CASSTGQGGNTEAFF.

This clonotype was detected ten times or more. The V and J genes are TRBV20-1 and TRBJ2-1; 10 bases line up with TRBD2. The germline V gene encodes CDR1 DFQATT and CDR2 SNEGSKA (reference sequence). This CDR3 region has 15 residues. V was clipped by 5 bases and J by 7 bases; unmatched bases: 11. CDR3 residues: CSAGLTSGISNEQFF. DNA of the CDR3: TGCAGTGCTGGGCTTACTAGCGGGATTTCAAATGAGCAGTTCTTC.

This clonotype was recorded many times. J is TRBJ1-2 and V is TRBV7-9; 7 bases agree with TRBD1. The CDR3 consists of 15 residues. The germline gives CDR1 SEHNR, CDR2 FQNEAQ (reference sequence). The J segment lost 2 bases and the V segment lost 5 bases, leaving 8 bases of the junction unmatched. The chain's CDR3 is CASSTDRRRNYGYTF. DNA for the CDR3: TGTGCCAGCAGCACGGACAGGAGAAGGAACTATGGCTACACCTTC. The whole variable domain, filled in from reference TRBV7-9 and TRBJ1-2, reads DTGVSQNPRHKITKRGQNVTFRCDPISEHNRLYWYRQTLGQGPEFLTYFQNEAQLEKSRLLSDRFSAERPKGSFSTLEIQRTEQGDSAMYLCASSTDRRRNYGYTFGSGTRLTVV.